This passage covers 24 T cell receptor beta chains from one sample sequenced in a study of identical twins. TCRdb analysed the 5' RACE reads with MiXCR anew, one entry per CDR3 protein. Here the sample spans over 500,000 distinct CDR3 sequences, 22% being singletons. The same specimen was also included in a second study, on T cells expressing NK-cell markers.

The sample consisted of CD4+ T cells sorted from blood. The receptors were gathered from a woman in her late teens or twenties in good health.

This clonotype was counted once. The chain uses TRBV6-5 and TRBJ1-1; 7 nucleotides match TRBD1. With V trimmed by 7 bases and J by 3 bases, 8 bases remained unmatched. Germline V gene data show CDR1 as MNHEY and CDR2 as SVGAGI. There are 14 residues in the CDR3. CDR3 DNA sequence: TGTGCCAGCAATTCACAGGGGAGGTACACTGAAGCTTTCTTT. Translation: CASNSQGRYTEAFF.

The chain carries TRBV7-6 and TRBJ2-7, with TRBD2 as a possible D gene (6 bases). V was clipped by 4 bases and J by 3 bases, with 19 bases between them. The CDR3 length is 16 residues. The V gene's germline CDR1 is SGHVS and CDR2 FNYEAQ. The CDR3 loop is CASSSRDSSMGYEQYF. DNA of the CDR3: TGTGCCAGCAGCTCCCGGGACTCCTCAATGGGCTACGAGCAGTACTTC.

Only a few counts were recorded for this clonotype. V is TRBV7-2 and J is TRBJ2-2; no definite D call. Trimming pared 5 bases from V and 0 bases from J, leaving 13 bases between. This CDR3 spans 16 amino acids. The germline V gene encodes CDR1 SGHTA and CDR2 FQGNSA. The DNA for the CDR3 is TGTGCCAGCAGCCCCCTAGGATTGGCGAACACCGGGGAGCTGTTTTTT. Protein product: CASSPLGLANTGELFF.

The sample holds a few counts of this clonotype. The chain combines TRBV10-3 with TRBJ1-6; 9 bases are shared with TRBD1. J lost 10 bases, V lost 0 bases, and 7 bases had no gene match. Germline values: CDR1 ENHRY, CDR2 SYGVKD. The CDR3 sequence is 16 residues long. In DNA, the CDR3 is TGTGCCATCAGTGAGTCGACCGGACAGGGGATATCACCCCTCCACTTT. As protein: CAISESTGQGISPLHF.

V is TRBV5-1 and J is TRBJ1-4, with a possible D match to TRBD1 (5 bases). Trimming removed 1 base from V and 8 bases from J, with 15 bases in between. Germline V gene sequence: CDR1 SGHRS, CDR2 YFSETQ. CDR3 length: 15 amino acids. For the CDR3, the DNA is TGCGCCAGCAGCTTGACCGGGACTCGCGAAGAAAAACTGTTTTTT. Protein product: CASSLTGTREEKLFF. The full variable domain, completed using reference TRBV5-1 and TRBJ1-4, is KAGVTQTPRYLIKTRGQQVTLSCSPISGHRSVSWYQQTPGQGLQFLFEYFSETQRNKGNFPGRFSGRQFSNSRSEMNVSTLELGDSALYLCASSLTGTREEKLFFGSGTQLSVL.

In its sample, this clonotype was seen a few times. DNA of the CDR3: TGTGCCAGCAGCCCCTGGGACGGGGAGCTGTTTTTT. This codes for CASSPWDGELFF. The chain couples TRBV12-3 or TRBV12-4 to TRBJ2-2; no firm D call. The CDR3 has 12 residues. V was pared by 6 bases and J by 7 bases, with 9 bases between.

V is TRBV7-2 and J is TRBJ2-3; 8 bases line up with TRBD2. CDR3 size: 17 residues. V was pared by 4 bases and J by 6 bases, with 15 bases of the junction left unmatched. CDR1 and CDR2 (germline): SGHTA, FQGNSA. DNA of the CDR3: TGTGCCAGCAGCTCCCGGGGGGGTAAGGGTATGGGGGATACGCAGTATTTT. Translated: CASSSRGGKGMGDTQYF.

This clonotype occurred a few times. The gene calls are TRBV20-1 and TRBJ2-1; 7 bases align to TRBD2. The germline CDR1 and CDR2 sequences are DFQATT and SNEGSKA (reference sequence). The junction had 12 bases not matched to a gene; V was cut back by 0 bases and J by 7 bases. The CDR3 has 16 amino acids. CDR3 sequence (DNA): TGCAGTGCTAGAGATTTTCTAGCGGAGAATTGGAATGAGCAGTTCTTC. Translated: CSARDFLAENWNEQFF.

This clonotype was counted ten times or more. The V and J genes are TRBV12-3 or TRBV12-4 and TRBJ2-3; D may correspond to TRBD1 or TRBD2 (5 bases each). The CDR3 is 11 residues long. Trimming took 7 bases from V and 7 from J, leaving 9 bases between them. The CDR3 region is CASTGPYTQYF. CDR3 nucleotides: TGTGCCAGCACGGGGCCCTATACGCAGTATTTT.

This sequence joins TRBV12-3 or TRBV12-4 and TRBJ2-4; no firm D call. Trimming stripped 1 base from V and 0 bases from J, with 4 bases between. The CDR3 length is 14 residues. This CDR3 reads CASSLGGAKNIQYF. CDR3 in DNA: TGTGCCAGCAGTTTAGGGGGAGCCAAAAACATTCAGTACTTC.

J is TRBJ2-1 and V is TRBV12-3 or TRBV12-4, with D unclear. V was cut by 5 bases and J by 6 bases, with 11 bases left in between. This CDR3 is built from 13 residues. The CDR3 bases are TGTGCCAGCAGTCCCGTAGACCCCAATGAGCAGTTCTTC. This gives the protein CASSPVDPNEQFF.

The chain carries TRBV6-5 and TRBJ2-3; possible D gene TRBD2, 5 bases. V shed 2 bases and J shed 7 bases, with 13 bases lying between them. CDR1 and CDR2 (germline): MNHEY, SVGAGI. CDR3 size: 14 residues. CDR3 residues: CASSYGQTTNTQYF. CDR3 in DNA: TGTGCCAGCAGTTACGGGCAGACTACTAATACGCAGTATTTT.

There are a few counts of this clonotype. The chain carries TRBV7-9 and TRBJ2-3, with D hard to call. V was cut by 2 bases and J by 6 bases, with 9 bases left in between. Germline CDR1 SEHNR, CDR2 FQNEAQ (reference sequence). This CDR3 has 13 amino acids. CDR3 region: CASSLLIWDTQYF. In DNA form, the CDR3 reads TGTGCCAGCAGCTTACTCATCTGGGATACGCAGTATTTT.

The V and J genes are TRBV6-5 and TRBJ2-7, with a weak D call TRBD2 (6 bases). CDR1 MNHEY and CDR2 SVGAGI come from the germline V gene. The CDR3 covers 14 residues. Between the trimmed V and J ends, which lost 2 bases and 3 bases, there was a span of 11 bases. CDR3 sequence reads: CASSYTKRVYEQYF. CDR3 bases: TGTGCCAGCAGTTACACCAAGCGGGTCTACGAGCAGTACTTC.

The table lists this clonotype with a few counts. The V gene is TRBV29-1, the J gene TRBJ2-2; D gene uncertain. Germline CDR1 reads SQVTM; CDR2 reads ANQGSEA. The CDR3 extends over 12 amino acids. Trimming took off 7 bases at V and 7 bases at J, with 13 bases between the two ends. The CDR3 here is CSGRLEVGELFF. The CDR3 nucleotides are TGCAGCGGCCGCCTGGAAGTCGGGGAGCTGTTTTTT.

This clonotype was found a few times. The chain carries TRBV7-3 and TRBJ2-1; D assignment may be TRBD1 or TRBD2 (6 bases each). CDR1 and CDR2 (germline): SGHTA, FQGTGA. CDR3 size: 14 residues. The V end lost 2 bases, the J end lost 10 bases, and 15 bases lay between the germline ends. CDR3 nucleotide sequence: TGTGCCAGCAGCTTAGGGGGTAGGGGGGACGAGCAGTTCTTC. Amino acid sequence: CASSLGGRGDEQFF.

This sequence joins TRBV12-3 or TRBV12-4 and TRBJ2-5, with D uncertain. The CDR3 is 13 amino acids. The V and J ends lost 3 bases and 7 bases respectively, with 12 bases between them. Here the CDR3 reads CASSLREVLTQYF. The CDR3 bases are TGTGCCAGCAGTTTGCGTGAAGTGTTGACCCAGTACTTC.

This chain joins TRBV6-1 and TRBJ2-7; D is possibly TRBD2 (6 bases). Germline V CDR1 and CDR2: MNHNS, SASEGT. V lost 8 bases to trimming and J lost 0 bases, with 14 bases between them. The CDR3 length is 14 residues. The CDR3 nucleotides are TGTGCCAGCTGGGCGGTCGGGGGCTCCTACGAGCAGTACTTC. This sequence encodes CASWAVGGSYEQYF.

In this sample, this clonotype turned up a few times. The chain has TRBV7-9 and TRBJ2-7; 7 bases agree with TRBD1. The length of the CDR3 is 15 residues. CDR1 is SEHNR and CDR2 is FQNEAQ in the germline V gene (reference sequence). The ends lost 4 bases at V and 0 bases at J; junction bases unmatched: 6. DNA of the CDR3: TGTGCCAGCAGCTCAACAGGGGTCCTCTCCTACGAGCAGTACTTC. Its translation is CASSSTGVLSYEQYF.

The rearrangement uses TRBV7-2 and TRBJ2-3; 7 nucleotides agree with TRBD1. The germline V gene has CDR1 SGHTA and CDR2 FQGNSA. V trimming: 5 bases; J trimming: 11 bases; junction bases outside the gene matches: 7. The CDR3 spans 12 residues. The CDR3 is CASSVQGEGQYF. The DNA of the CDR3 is TGTGCCAGCAGCGTCCAGGGGGAAGGGCAGTATTTT.

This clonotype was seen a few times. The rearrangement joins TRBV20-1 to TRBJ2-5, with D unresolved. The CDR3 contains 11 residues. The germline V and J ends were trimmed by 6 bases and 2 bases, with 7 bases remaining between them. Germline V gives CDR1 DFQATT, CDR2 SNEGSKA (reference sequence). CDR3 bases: TGCAGTGCAGGCCGACAAGAGACCCAGTACTTC. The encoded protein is CSAGRQETQYF.

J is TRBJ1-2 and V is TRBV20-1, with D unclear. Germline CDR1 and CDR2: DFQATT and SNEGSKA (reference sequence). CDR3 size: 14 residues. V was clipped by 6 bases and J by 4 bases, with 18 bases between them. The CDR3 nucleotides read TGCAGTGCCCTCTTTGTCCGGATAACCTATGGCTACACCTTC. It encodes CSALFVRITYGYTF.

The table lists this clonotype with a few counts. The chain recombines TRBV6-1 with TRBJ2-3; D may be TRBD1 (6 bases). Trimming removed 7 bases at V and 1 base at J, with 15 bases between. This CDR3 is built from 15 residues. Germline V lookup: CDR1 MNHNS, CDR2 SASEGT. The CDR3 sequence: CASTAIRGGTDTQYF. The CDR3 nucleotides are TGTGCCAGCACAGCAATCAGGGGAGGCACAGATACGCAGTATTTT.

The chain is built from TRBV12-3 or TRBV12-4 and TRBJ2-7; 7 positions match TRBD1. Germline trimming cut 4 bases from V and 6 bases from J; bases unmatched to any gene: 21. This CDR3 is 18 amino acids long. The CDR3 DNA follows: TGTGCCAGCAGTTCTATCACCGTTCGACAGGGTCGTCGTTTCGAGCAGTACTTC. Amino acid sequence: CASSSITVRQGRRFEQYF.